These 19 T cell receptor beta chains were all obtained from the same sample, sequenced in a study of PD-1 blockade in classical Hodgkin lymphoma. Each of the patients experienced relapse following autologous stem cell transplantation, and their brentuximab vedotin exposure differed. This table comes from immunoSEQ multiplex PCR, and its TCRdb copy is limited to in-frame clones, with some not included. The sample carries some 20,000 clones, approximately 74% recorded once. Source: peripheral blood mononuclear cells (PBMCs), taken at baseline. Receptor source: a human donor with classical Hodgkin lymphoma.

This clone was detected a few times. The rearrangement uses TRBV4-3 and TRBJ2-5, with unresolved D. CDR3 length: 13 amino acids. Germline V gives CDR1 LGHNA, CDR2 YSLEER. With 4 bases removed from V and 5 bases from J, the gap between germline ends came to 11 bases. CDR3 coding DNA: TGCGCCAGCAGCCGAGGTGGTTGGGAGACCCAGTACTTC. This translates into CASSRGGWETQYF.

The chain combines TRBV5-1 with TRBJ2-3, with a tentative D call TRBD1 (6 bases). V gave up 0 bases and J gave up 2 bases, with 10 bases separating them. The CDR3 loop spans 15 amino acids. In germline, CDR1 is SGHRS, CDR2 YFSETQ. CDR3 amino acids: CASSLAGTTTDTQYF. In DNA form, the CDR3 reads TGCGCCAGCAGCTTGGCCGGGACAACCACAGATACGCAGTATTTT.

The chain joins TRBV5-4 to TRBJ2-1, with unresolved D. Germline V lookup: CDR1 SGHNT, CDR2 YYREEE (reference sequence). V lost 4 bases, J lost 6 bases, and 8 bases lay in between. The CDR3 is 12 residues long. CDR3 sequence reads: CASSLGINEQFF. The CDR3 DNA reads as TGTGCCAGCAGCCTGGGGATCAATGAGCAGTTCTTC. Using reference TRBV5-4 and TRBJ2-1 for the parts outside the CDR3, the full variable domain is ETGVTQSPTHLIKTRGQQVTLRCSSQSGHNTVSWYQQALGQGPQFIFQYYREEENGRGNFPPRFSGLQFPNYSSELNVNALELDDSALYLCASSLGINEQFFGPGTRLTVL.

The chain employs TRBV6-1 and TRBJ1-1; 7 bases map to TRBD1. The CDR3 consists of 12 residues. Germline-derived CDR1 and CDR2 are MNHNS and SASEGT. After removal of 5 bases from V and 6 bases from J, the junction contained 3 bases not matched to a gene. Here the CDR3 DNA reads TGTGCCAGCAGTATGACAGGGTCTGAAGCTTTCTTT. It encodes CASSMTGSEAFF.

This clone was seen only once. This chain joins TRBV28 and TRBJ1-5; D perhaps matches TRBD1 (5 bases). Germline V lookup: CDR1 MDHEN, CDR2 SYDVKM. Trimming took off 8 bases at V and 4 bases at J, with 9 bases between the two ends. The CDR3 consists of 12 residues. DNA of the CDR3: TGTGCCAGCCGGGAGGGGAATCAGCCCCAGCATTTT. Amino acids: CASREGNQPQHF. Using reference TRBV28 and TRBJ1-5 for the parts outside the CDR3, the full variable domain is DVKVTQSSRYLVKRTGEKVFLECVQDMDHENMFWYRQDPGLGLRLIYFSYDVKMKEKGDIPEGYSVSREKKERFSLILESASTNQTSMYLCASREGNQPQHFGDGTRLSIL.

CDR3 protein: CASSSGTSGITDTQYF. DNA for the CDR3: TGTGCCAGCAGCTCGGGGACTAGCGGGATCACAGATACGCAGTATTTT. The rearrangement uses TRBV13 and TRBJ2-3; 13 nucleotides line up with TRBD2. Per germline, CDR1 PRHDT and CDR2 FYEKMQ (reference sequence). Trimming cost V 4 bases and J 2 bases; bases outside gene matches: 3. The CDR3 is 16 residues long.

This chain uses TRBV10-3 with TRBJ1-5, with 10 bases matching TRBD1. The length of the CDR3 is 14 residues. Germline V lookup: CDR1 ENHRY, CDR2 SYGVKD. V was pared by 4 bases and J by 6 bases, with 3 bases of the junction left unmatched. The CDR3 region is CAISGGQGIQPQHF. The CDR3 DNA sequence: TGTGCCATCAGTGGGGGACAGGGGATTCAGCCCCAGCATTTT.

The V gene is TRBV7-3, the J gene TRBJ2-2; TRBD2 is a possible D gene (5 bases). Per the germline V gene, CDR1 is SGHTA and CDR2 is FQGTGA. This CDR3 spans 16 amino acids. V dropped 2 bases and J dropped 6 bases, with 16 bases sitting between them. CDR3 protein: CASSLFLAVVAGELFF. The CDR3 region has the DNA TGTGCCAGCAGCTTATTCCTAGCTGTTGTTGCCGGGGAGCTGTTTTTT.

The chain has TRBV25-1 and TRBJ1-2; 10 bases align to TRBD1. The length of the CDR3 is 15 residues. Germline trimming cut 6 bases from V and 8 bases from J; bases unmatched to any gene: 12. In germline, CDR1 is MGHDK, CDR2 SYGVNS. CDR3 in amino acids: CASRGPGQGIVGYTF. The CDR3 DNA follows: TGTGCCAGCAGGGGCCCGGGACAGGGGATTGTGGGCTACACCTTC.

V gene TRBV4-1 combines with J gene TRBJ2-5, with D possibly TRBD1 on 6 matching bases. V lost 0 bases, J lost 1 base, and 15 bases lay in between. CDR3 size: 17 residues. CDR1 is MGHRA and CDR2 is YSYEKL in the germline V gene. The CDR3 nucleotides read TGCGCCAGCAGCCAAGACCCCCCGACAGGAGTCCAAGAGACCCAGTACTTC. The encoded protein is CASSQDPPTGVQETQYF.

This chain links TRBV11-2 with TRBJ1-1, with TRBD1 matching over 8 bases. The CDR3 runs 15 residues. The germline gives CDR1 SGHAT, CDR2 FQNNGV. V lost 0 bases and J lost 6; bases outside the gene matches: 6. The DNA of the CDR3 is TGTGCCAGCAGCTTAGATCTCCCGACAGGGGCTGAAGCTTTCTTT. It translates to CASSLDLPTGAEAFF.

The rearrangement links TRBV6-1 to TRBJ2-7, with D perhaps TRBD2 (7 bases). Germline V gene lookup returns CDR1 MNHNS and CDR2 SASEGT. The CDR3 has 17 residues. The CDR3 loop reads CASSEAAGAISDYKQYV. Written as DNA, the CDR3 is TGTGCCAGCAGTGAAGCGGCGGGGGCTATTTCGGACTACAAGCAGTACGTC.

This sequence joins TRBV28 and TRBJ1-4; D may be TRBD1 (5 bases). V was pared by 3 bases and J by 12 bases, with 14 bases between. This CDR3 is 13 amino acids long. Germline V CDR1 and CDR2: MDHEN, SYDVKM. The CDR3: CASSFGTRGELFF. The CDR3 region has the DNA TGTGCCAGCAGTTTCGGTACGAGGGGAGAACTGTTTTTT.

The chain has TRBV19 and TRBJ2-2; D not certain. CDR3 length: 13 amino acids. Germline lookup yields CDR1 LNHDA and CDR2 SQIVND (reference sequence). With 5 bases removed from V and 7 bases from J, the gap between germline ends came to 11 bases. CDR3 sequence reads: CASSLLRVGELFF. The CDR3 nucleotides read TGTGCCAGTAGTCTTCTTCGGGTCGGGGAGCTGTTTTTT. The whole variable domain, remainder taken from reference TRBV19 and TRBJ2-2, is DGGITQSPKYLFRKEGQNVTLSCEQNLNHDAMYWYRQDPGQGLRLIYYSQIVNDFQKGDIAEGYSVSREKKESFPLTVTSAQKNPTAFYLCASSLLRVGELFFGEGSRLTVL.

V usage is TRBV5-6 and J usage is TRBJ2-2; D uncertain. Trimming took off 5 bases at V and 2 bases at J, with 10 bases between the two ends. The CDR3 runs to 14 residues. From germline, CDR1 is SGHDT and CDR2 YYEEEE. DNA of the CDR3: TGTGCCAGCAGGCCGTGGCTCAACACCGGGGAGCTGTTTTTT. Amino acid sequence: CASRPWLNTGELFF.

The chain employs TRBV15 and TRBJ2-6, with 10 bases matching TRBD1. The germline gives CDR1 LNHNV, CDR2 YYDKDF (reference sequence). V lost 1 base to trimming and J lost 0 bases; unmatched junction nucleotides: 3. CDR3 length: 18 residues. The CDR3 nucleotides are TGTGCCACCAGCAGAGGGGGACAGGGGATCTCTGGGGCCAACGTCCTGACTTTC. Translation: CATSRGGQGISGANVLTF.

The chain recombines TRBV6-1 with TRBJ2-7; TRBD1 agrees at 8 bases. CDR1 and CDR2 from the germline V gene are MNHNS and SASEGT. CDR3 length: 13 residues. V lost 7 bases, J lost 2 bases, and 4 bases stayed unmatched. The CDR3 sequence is CASIWTGTYEQYF. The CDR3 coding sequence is TGTGCCAGCATATGGACAGGGACCTACGAGCAGTACTTC.

CDR3 in amino acids: CASSLGQGGSYEQYF. For the CDR3, the DNA is TGTGCCAGCAGCTTAGGGCAGGGAGGATCCTACGAGCAGTACTTC. V gene TRBV7-8 combines with J gene TRBJ2-7; D is possibly TRBD2 (6 bases). V dropped 1 base and J dropped 1 base, with 11 bases sitting between them. Germline V gene data show CDR1 as SGHVS and CDR2 as FQNEAQ. There are 15 residues in the CDR3.

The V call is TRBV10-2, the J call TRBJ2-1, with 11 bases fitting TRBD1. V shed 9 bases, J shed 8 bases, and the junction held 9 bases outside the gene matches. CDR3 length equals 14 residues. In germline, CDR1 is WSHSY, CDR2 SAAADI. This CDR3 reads CASQSGQGDDEQFF. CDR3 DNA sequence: TGCGCCAGTCAATCGGGACAGGGGGACGATGAGCAGTTCTTC.